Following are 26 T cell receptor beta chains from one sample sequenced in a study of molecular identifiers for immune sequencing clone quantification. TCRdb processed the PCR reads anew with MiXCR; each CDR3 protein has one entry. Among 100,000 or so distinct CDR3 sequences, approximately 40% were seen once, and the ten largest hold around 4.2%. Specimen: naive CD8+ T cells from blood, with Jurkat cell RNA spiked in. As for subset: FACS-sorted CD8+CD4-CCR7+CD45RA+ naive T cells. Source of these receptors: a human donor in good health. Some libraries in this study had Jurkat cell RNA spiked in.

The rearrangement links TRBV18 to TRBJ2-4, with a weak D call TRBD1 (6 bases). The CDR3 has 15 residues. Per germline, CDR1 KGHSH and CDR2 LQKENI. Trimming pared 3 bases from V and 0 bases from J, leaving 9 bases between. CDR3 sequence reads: CASSPGHLAKNIQYF. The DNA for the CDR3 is TGTGCCAGCTCACCGGGACACCTAGCCAAAAACATTCAGTACTTC.

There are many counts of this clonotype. The chain's CDR3 is CASSLAWDSSSYEQYF. DNA for the CDR3: TGTGCCAGCAGCCTGGCCTGGGACAGTAGCTCCTACGAGCAGTACTTC. V and J are TRBV2 and TRBJ2-7; 7 bases are a match to TRBD1. CDR3 length: 16 amino acids. Germline lookup yields CDR1 SNHLY and CDR2 FYNNEI. V gave up 6 bases and J gave up 0 bases; unmatched junction bases: 11.

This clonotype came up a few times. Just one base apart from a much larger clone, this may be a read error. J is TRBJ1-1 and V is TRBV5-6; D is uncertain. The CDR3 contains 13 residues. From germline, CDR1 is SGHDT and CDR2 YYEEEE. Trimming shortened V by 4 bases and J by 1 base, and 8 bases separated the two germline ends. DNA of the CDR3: TGTGCCAGCAGCCCGGATACGAACACTGAAGCTTTCTTT. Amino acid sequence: CASSPDTNTEAFF.

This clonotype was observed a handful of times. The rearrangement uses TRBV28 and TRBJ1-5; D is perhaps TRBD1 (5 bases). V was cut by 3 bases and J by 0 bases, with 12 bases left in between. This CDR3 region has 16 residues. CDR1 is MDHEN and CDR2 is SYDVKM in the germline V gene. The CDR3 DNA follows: TGTGCCAGCAGTTTGGAAGGGACCTATAGCAATCAGCCCCAGCATTTT. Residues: CASSLEGTYSNQPQHF.

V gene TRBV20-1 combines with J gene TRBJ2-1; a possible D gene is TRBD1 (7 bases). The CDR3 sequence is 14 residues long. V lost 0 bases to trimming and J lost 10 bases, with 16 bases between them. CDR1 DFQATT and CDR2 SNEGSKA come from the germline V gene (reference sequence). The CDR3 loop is CSARDYSRGAEQFF. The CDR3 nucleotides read TGCAGTGCTAGAGATTATTCCAGGGGGGCCGAGCAGTTCTTC.

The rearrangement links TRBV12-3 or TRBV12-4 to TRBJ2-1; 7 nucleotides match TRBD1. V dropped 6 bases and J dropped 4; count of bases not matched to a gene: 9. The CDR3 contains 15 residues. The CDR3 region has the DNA TGTGCCAGCAGAGATTTCGGGACAGAGTACAATGAGCAGTTCTTC. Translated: CASRDFGTEYNEQFF.

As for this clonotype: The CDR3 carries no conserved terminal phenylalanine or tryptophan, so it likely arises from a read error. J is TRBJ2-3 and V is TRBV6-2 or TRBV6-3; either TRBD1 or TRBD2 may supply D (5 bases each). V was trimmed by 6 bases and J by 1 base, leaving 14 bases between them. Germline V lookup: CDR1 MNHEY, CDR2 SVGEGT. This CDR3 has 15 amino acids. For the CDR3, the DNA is TGTGCCAGCAGGCCGGGACCTCTCCGCACAGATACGCAGTATTAT. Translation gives CASRPGPLRTDTQYY.

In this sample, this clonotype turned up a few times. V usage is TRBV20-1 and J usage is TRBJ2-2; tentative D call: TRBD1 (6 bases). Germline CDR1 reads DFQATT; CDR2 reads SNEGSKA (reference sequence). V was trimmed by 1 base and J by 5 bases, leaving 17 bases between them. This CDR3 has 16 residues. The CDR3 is CSARGVGARITGELFF. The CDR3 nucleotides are TGCAGTGCTAGAGGTGTGGGGGCGCGTATTACCGGGGAGCTGTTTTTT.

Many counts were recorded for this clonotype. In nucleotides, the CDR3 is TGTGCCAGCAGAGCTCCTCGATACGAGCAGTACTTC. Protein: CASRAPRYEQYF. The rearrangement joins TRBV28 to TRBJ2-7; D is unresolved. Trimming cost V 6 bases and J 4 bases, with 10 bases left between them. Germline V CDR1 and CDR2: MDHEN, SYDVKM. This CDR3 has 12 residues.

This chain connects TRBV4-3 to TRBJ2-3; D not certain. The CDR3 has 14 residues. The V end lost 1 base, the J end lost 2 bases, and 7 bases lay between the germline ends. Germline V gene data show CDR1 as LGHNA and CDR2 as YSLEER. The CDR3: CASSQGSATDTQYF. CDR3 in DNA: TGCGCCAGCAGCCAAGGTTCAGCCACAGATACGCAGTATTTT.

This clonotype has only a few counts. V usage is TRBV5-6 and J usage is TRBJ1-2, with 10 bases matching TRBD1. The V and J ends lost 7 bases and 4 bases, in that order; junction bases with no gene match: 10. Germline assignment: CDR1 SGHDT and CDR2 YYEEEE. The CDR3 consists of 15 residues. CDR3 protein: CASETGTGVGYGYTF. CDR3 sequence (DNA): TGTGCCAGCGAAACCGGGACAGGGGTTGGCTATGGCTACACCTTC.

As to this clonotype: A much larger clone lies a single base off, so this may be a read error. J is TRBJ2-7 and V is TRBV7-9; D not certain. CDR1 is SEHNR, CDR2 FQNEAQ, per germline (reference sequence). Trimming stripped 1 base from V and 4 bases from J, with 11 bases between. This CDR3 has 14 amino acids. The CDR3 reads CASSLGHGPYEQYF. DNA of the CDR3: TGTGCCAGCAGCTTAGGTCACGGACCGTACGAGCAGTACTTC.

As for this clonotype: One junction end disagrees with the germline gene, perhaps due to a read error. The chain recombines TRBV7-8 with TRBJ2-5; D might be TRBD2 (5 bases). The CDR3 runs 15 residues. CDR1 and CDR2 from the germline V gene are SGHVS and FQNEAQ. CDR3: CASSLALASREPQYF. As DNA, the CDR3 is TGTGCCAGCAGCTTAGCGTTGGCTAGCCGAGAGCCCCAGTACTTC.

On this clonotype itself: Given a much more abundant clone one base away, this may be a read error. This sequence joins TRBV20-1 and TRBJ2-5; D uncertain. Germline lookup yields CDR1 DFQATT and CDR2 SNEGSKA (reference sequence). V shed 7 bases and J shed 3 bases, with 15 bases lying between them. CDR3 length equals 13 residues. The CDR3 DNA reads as TGCAGTGGCACAGAGGCGTCAGAAGAGACCCAGTACTTC. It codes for CSGTEASEETQYF.

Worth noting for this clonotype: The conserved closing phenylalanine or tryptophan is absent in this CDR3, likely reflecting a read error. CDR3 nucleotide sequence: TGCGCCAGCAGCCAAGGACTAGCGCAAGAGACCCAGTACATC. Translated, it gives CASSQGLAQETQYI. The J gene is TRBJ2-5, the V gene TRBV4-3; 8 bases are a match to TRBD2. Germline CDR1 and CDR2: LGHNA and YSLEER. This CDR3 comprises 14 residues. The V gene end was trimmed by 1 base and the J gene end by 2 bases; junction bases not matched to a gene: 0.

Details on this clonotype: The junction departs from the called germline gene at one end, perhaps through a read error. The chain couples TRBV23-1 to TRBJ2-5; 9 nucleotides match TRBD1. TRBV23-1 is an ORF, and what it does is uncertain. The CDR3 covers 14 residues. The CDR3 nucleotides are TGCGCCAGCAGTCTGGGACAGGGCTTGGAGACCCGGTACTTC. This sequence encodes CASSLGQGLETRYF.

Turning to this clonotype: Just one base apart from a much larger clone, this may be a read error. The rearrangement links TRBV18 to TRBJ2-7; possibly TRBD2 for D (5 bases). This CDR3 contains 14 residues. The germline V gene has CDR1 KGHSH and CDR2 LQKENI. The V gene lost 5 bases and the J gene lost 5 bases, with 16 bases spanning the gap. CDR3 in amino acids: CASSSYPGYDEQYF. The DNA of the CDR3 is TGTGCCAGCTCATCATACCCGGGGTACGACGAGCAGTACTTC.

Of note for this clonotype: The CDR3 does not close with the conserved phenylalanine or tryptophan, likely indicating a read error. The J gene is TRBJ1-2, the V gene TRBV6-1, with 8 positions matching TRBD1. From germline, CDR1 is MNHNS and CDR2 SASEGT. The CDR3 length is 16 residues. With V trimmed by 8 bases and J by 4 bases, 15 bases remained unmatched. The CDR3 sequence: CASHEVGWTGSYGYTS. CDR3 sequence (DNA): TGTGCCAGCCATGAAGTCGGGTGGACAGGGAGCTATGGCTACACCTCC.

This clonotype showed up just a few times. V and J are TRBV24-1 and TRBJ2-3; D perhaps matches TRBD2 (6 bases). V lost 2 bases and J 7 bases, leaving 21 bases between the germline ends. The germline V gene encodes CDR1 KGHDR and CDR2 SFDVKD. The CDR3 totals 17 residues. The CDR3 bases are TGTGCCACCAGTGATTCCCTCCTAAGCGGGCTGCCGTATACGCAGTATTTT. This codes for CATSDSLLSGLPYTQYF.

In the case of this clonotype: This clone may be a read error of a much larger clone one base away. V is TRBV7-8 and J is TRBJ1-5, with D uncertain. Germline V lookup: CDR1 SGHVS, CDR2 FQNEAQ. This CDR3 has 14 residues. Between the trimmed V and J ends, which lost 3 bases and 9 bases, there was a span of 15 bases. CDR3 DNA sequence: TGTGCCAGCAGCTTCGCGGCGGTGGCCCCGCCCCAGCATTTT. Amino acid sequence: CASSFAAVAPPQHF.

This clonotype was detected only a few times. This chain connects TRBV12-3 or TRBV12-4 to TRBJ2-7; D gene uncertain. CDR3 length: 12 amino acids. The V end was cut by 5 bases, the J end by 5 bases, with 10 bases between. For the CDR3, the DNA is TGTGCCAGCAGTCCACCCTGGAACGAGCAGTACTTC. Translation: CASSPPWNEQYF.

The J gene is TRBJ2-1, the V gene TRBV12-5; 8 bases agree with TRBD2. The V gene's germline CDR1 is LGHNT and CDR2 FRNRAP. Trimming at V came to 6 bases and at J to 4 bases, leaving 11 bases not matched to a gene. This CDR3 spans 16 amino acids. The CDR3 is CASGRGGTSGYNEQFF. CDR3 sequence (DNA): TGTGCTAGTGGCAGAGGGGGTACTAGCGGTTACAATGAGCAGTTCTTC.

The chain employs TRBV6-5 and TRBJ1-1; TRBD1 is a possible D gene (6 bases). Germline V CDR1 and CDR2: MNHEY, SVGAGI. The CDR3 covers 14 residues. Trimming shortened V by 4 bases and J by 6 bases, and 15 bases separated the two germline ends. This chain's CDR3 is CASSFQGFGSEAFF. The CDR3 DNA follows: TGTGCCAGCAGTTTTCAGGGGTTCGGATCTGAAGCTTTCTTT.

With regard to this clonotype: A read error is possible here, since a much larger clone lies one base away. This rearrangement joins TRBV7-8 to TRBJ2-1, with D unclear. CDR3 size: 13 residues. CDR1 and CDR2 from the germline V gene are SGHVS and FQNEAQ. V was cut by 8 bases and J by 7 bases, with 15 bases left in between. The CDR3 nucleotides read TGTGCCAGCTGCCCCATTCTGATGAATGAGCAGTTCTTC. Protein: CASCPILMNEQFF.

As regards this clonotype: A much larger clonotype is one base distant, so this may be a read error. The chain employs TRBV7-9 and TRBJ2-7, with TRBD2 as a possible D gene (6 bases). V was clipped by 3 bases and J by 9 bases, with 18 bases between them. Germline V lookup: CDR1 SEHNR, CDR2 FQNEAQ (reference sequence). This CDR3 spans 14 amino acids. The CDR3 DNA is TGTGCCAGCAGCTTCCTCAGCGGGTCCGACGCGCAGTACTTC. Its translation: CASSFLSGSDAQYF.

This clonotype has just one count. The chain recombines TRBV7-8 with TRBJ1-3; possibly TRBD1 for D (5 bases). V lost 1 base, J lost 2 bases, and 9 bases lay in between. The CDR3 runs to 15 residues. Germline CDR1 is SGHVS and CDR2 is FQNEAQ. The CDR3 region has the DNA TGTGCCAGCAGCTTAGTTTTAGGGGCTGGAAACACCATATATTTT. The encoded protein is CASSLVLGAGNTIYF.